This T cell receptor (beta chain) comes out of a study of PD-L1 blockade in urothelial cancer. Looking at the study overall: Blood was tested 3 weeks (second dose) and 6 weeks into treatment.

This table comes from immunoSEQ multiplex PCR, and its TCRdb copy is limited to in-frame clones, with some not included. Of approximately 93,000 clones detected, approximately 87% appear once; the ten largest clones hold approximately 8%. Germline CDR1 SNHLY, CDR2 FYNNEI. Germline trimming cut 6 bases from V and 5 bases from J; bases unmatched to any gene: 3. The CDR3 length is 12 residues. Sample time point: peripheral blood 6 weeks after treatment start. The receptor was derived from a man between 65 and 80 years old with urothelial cancer. Material: PBMCs, obtained around atezolizumab (anti-PD-L1) treatment. This chain uses TRBV2 with TRBJ1-2; 7 bases align to TRBD1. CDR3 amino acids: CASRTGDYGYTF. CDR3 coding DNA: TGTGCCAGCAGAACAGGGGATTATGGCTACACCTTC.